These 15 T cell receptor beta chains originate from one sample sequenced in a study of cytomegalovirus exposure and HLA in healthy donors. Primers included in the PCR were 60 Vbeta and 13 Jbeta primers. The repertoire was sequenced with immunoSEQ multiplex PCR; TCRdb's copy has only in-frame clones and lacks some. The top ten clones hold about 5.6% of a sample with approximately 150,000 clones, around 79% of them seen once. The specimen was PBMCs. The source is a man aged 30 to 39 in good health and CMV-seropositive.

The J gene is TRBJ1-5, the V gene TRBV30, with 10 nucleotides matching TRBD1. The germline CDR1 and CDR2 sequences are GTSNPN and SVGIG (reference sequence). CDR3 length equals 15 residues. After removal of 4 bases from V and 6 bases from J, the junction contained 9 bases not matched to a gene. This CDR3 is CAWTLGGQGSQPQHF. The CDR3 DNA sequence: TGTGCCTGGACTCTGGGGGGACAGGGGAGTCAGCCCCAGCATTTT.

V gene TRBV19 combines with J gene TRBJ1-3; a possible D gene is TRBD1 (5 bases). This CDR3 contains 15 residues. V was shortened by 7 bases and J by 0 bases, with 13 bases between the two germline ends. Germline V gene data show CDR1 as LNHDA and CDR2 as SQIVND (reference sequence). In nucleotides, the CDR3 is TGTGCCAGTACCGTGGGCAGGGCCTCTGGAAACACCATATATTTT. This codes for CASTVGRASGNTIYF.

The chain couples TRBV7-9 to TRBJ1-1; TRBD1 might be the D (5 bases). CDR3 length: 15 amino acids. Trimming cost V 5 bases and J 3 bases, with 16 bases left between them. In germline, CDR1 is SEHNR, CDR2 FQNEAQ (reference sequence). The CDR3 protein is CASSPSWGADTEAFF. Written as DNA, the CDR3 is TGTGCCAGCAGCCCGAGTTGGGGCGCGGACACTGAAGCTTTCTTT. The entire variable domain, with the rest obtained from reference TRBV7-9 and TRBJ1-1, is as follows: DTGVSQNPRHKITKRGQNVTFRCDPISEHNRLYWYRQTLGQGPEFLTYFQNEAQLEKSRLLSDRFSAERPKGSFSTLEIQRTEQGDSAMYLCASSPSWGADTEAFFGQGTRLTVV.

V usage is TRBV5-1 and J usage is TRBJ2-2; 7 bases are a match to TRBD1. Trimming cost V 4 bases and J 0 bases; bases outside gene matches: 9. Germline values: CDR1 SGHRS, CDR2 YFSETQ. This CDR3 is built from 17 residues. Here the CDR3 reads CASSQTSGTANTGELFF. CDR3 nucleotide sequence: TGCGCCAGCAGCCAAACCTCCGGGACAGCGAACACCGGGGAGCTGTTTTTT. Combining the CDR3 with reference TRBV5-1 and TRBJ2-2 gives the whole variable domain KAGVTQTPRYLIKTRGQQVTLSCSPISGHRSVSWYQQTPGQGLQFLFEYFSETQRNKGNFPGRFSGRQFSNSRSEMNVSTLELGDSALYLCASSQTSGTANTGELFFGEGSRLTVL.

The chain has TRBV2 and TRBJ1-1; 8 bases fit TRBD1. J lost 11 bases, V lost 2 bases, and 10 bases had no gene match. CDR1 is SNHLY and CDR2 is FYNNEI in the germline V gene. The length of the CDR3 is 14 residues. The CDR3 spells CASSETPGGATAFF. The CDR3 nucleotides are TGTGCCAGCAGTGAAACCCCAGGGGGCGCCACGGCTTTCTTT.

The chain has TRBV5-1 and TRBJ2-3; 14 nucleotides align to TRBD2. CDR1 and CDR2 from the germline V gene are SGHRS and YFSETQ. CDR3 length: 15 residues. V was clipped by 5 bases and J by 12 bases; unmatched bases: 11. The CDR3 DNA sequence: TGCGCCAGCAGTCCGACGGGACTAGCGGGGGCGACACAGTATTTT. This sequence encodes CASSPTGLAGATQYF.

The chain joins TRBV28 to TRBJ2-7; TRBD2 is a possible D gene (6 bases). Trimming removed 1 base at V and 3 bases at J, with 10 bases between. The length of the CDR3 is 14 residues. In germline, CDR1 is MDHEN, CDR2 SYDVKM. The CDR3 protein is CASSLSGTLYEQYF. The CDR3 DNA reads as TGTGCCAGCAGTTTATCCGGGACTCTCTACGAGCAGTACTTC.

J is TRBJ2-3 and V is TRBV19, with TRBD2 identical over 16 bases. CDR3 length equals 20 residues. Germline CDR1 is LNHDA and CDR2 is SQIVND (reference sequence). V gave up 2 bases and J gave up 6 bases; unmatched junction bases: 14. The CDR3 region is CASSIPLEGLAGGPTDTQYF. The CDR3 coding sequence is TGTGCCAGTAGTATACCCCTCGAGGGACTAGCGGGAGGGCCAACGGATACGCAGTATTTT.

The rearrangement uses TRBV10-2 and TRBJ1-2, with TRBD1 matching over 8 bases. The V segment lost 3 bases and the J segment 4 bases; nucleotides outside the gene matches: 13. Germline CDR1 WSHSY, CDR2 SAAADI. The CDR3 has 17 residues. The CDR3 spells CASSDPGGYGSLYGYTF. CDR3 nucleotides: TGCGCCAGCAGTGACCCAGGGGGCTATGGGTCCCTCTATGGCTACACCTTC.

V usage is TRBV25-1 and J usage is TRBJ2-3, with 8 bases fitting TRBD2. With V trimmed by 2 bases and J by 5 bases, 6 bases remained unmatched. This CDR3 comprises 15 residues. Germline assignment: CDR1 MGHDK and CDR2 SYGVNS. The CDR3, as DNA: TGTGCCAGCAGTGAAGGCGGGAGGCCGGGAGATACGCAGTATTTT. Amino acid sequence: CASSEGGRPGDTQYF.

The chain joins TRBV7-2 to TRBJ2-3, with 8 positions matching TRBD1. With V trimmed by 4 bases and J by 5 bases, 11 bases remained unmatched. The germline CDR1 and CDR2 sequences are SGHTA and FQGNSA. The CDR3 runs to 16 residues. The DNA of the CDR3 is TGTGCCAGCAGCTCCAGGGGACAGGTTCCGGGAGATACGCAGTATTTT. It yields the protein CASSSRGQVPGDTQYF.

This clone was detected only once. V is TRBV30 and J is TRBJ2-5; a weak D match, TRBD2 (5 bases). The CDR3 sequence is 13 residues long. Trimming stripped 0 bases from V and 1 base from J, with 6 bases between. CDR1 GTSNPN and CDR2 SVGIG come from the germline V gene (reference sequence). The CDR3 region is CAWSVGSQETQYF. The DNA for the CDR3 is TGTGCCTGGAGTGTAGGGAGCCAAGAGACCCAGTACTTC.

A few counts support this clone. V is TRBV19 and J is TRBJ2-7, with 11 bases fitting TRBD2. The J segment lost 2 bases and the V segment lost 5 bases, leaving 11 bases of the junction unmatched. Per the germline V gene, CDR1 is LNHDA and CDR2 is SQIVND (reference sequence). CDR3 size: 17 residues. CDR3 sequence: CASSPKPSGGRTYEQYF. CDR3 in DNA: TGTGCCAGTAGTCCGAAACCTAGCGGGGGGCGAACCTACGAGCAGTACTTC.

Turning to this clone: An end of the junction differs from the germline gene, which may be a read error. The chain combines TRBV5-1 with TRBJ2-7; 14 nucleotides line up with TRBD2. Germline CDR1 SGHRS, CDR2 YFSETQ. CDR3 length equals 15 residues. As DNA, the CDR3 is TGCGCCAGCAGCTGGGTGGTGACTAGCGGGAGGGGGGTCATGTTC. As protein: CASSWVVTSGRGVMF.

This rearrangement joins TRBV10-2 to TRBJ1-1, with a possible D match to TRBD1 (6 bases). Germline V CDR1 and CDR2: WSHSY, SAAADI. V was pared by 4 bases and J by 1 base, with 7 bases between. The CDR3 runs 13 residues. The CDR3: CASSGTANTEAFF. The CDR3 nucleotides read TGCGCCAGCAGTGGGACAGCGAACACTGAAGCTTTCTTT.